Detailed here is one TCR beta chain. The sample is drawn from a study of regulatory T cells in long-lasting Graves disease. The time point: newly diagnosed GD, antithyroid drugs for less than 3 months. Isolated PBMC RNA provided the starting material for the TCR library. Sequencing libraries for TCR beta were prepared with iRepertoire HTBI primers and Arm-PCR of CDR3 regions. One entry per CDR3 protein results from TCRdb running MiXCR on the multiplex PCR reads. The repertoire holds over 450,000 distinct CDR3 sequences, with 9.5% to 15% as singletons. V was cut by 8 bases and J by 3 bases, with 14 bases left in between. From germline, CDR1 is WNHNN and CDR2 SYGVQD (reference sequence). This CDR3 contains 14 residues. These data also featured in a second study, about T cells in Graves' hyperthyroidism and ophthalmopathy.

The rearrangement joins TRBV10-1 to TRBJ1-5; D is undetermined. The TCR originated in a woman aged 25 to 45 with Graves disease. The source was peripheral blood mononuclear cells (PBMCs), collected at new diagnosis, from a patient treated with antithyroid drugs. CDR3 nucleotide sequence: TGCGCCAGCCCCCAAAGAAGGGACAATCAGCCCCAGCATTTT. This translates into CASPQRRDNQPQHF.